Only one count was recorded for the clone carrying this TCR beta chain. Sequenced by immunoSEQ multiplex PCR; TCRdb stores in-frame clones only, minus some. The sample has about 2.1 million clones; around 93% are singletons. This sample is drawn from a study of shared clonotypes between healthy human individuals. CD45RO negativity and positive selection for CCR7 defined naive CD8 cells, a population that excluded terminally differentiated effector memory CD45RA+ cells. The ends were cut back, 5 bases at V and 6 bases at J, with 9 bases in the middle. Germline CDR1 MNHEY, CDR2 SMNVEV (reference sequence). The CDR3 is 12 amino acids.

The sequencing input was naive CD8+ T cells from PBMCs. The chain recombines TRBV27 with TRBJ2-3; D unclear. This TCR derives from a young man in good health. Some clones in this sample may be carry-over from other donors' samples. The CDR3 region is CASSNIGDTQYF. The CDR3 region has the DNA TGTGCCAGCAGTAACATAGGCGATACGCAGTATTTT.